A selection of T cell receptor beta chains follows, all from one sample in a study of shared clonotypes between healthy human individuals. Sequenced by immunoSEQ multiplex PCR; TCRdb stores in-frame clones only, minus some. The sample lists 300,000 to 400,000 clones, roughly 84% occurring once. Sequencing input: memory CD8+ T cells sorted from blood. The receptors were gathered from a man younger than 35 in good health. Both conserved end residues are part of each CDR3. The D gene is left open where the match is weak. Rows give clone size only sometimes, using once, few, many, or a class for an expanded clone.

clone_size: many; d_call: TRBD2; j_call: TRBJ2-3; v_call: TRBV10-1; cdr3_nt: TGCGCCAGCAGTGAGGAGGGACTAGCGGGAGATACGCAGTATTTT; cdr3_aa: CASSEEGLAGDTQYF
clone_size: .; d_call: TRBD1; j_call: TRBJ2-1; v_call: TRBV4-1; cdr3_nt: TGCGCCAGCAGCCCCGGAGGTCGCCAACCGGGACAGGGTTACGGTGAGCAGTTCTTC; cdr3_aa: CASSPGGRQPGQGYGEQFF
clone_size: few; d_call: TRBD2; j_call: TRBJ2-1; v_call: TRBV4-3; cdr3_nt: TGCGCCAGCAGCCAAGATCAATCTAGCGGCGGCTATGAGCAGTTCTTC; cdr3_aa: CASSQDQSSGGYEQFF
clone_size: .; d_call: .; j_call: TRBJ2-7; v_call: TRBV28; cdr3_nt: TGTGCCAGCAGTTTACGTGGGCTCACCTCCTACGAGCAGTACTTC; cdr3_aa: CASSLRGLTSYEQYF
clone_size: .; d_call: .; j_call: TRBJ2-7; v_call: TRBV9; cdr3_nt: TGTGCCAGCAGCGTCTCCACCGGAGAGCAGTACTTC; cdr3_aa: CASSVSTGEQYF
clone_size: .; d_call: .; j_call: TRBJ1-6; v_call: TRBV5-1; cdr3_nt: TGCGCCAGCAGCTTGGGGAGGGTGGCCGGGAATTCACCCCTCCACTTT; cdr3_aa: CASSLGRVAGNSPLHF
clone_size: .; d_call: .; j_call: TRBJ1-1; v_call: TRBV4-3; cdr3_nt: TGCGCCAGCAGTCCGGGACGGGACACTGAAGCTTTCTTT; cdr3_aa: CASSPGRDTEAFF
clone_size: .; d_call: .; j_call: TRBJ2-7; v_call: TRBV5-1; cdr3_nt: TGCGCCAGCACCCCGTTGGGGTTCAGCTCCTACGAGCAGTACTTC; cdr3_aa: CASTPLGFSSYEQYF
clone_size: .; d_call: TRBD1; j_call: TRBJ2-7; v_call: TRBV11-2; cdr3_nt: TGTGCCAGCAGCCACCATTCGACAGGGAAAAACGAGCAGTACTTC; cdr3_aa: CASSHHSTGKNEQYF
clone_size: .; d_call: TRBD2; j_call: TRBJ2-1; v_call: TRBV2; cdr3_nt: TGTGCCACTCAGGGACTAGCCGGGTTCAATGAGCAGTTCTTC; cdr3_aa: CATQGLAGFNEQFF
clone_size: .; d_call: TRBD2; j_call: TRBJ2-1; v_call: TRBV7-9; cdr3_nt: TGTGCCAGCAGCTCCTCTAGCGGGAGGGCGAGGAATGAGCAGTTCTTC; cdr3_aa: CASSSSSGRARNEQFF
clone_size: .; d_call: TRBD2; j_call: TRBJ2-7; v_call: TRBV9; cdr3_nt: TGTGCCAGCAGCTTATCGGGGGGAGCCTACGAGCAGTACTTC; cdr3_aa: CASSLSGGAYEQYF
clone_size: .; d_call: .; j_call: TRBJ2-7; v_call: TRBV10-1; cdr3_nt: TGCGCCAGCAGTGAGGGGTACGAGCAGTACTTC; cdr3_aa: CASSEGYEQYF
clone_size: few; d_call: .; j_call: TRBJ1-3; v_call: TRBV14; cdr3_nt: TGTGCCAGCAGCCCGTTAATGACAGGAAACACCATATATTTT; cdr3_aa: CASSPLMTGNTIYF
clone_size: .; d_call: TRBD2; j_call: TRBJ2-2; v_call: TRBV6-1; cdr3_nt: TGTGCCAGCAGTGGGGGGACTAGCGGAGGTACCGGGGAGCTGTTTTTT; cdr3_aa: CASSGGTSGGTGELFF
clone_size: .; d_call: .; j_call: TRBJ2-3; v_call: TRBV7-3; cdr3_nt: TGTGCCAGCAGCCTTCAAAGGACAGATACGCAGTATTTT; cdr3_aa: CASSLQRTDTQYF
clone_size: .; d_call: .; j_call: TRBJ1-1; v_call: TRBV6-1; cdr3_nt: TGTGCCAGCAGTGAAATCCGGGGGCGGGAGTCGGACACTGAAGCTTTCTTT; cdr3_aa: CASSEIRGRESDTEAFF
clone_size: .; d_call: TRBD1; j_call: TRBJ2-7; v_call: TRBV5-1; cdr3_nt: TGCGCCAGCAGCTTGCCAGGGGGCGCGGACGAGCAGTACTTC; cdr3_aa: CASSLPGGADEQYF
clone_size: .; d_call: TRBD1; j_call: TRBJ2-7; v_call: TRBV15; cdr3_nt: TGTGCCACCAGCAGAGATACAGAACAGGGGGCTTACGAGCAGTACTTC; cdr3_aa: CATSRDTEQGAYEQYF
clone_size: .; d_call: .; j_call: TRBJ2-2; v_call: TRBV27; cdr3_nt: TGTGCCAGCAGTCCAACGAACACCGGGGAGCTGTTTTTT; cdr3_aa: CASSPTNTGELFF
clone_size: .; d_call: .; j_call: TRBJ1-1; v_call: TRBV2; cdr3_nt: TGTGCCAGCAGTGAATATATGGGGTGGGACACTGAAGCTTTCTTT; cdr3_aa: CASSEYMGWDTEAFF
clone_size: .; d_call: .; j_call: TRBJ1-2; v_call: TRBV29-1; cdr3_nt: TGCAGCGCATCTCCCCGGAGACACAGAAACTATGGCTACACCTTC; cdr3_aa: CSASPRRHRNYGYTF
clone_size: .; d_call: .; j_call: TRBJ2-7; v_call: TRBV7-8; cdr3_nt: TGTGCCAGCAGCTTACTAGGGTCCTACGAGCAGTACTTC; cdr3_aa: CASSLLGSYEQYF
clone_size: few; d_call: .; j_call: TRBJ1-2; v_call: TRBV7-9; cdr3_nt: TGTGCCAGCAGCAGCACCCCGGGGGGCGGCTATGGCTACACCTTC; cdr3_aa: CASSSTPGGGYGYTF
clone_size: .; d_call: .; j_call: TRBJ2-1; v_call: TRBV18; cdr3_nt: TGTGCCAGCTCACAGGAGATGCTGGGGCTCTACAATGAGCAGTTCTTC; cdr3_aa: CASSQEMLGLYNEQFF
clone_size: .; d_call: .; j_call: TRBJ2-5; v_call: TRBV5-8; cdr3_nt: TGTGCCAGCAGTCCGGAGGGACAGTCCCTTAGCGAGACCCAGTACTTC; cdr3_aa: CASSPEGQSLSETQYF
clone_size: .; d_call: .; j_call: TRBJ1-2; v_call: TRBV2; cdr3_nt: TGTGCCAGCAGTGAAATCTGGGAAGGCTACACCTTC; cdr3_aa: CASSEIWEGYTF
clone_size: .; d_call: .; j_call: TRBJ2-2; v_call: TRBV6-5; cdr3_nt: TGTGCCAGCACTCGCAGGGGATCGTACACCGGGGAGCTGTTTTTT; cdr3_aa: CASTRRGSYTGELFF
clone_size: .; d_call: TRBD1; j_call: TRBJ1-4; v_call: TRBV11-3; cdr3_nt: TGTGCCAGCAGCCACAGGGGACTTTCAACTAATGAAAAACTGTTTTTT; cdr3_aa: CASSHRGLSTNEKLFF
clone_size: .; d_call: TRBD1; j_call: TRBJ1-5; v_call: TRBV7-9; cdr3_nt: TGTGCCAGCAGCCCAGGACAGGTCGGGCGTGATCAGCCCCAGCATTTT; cdr3_aa: CASSPGQVGRDQPQHF
clone_size: .; d_call: .; j_call: TRBJ1-6; v_call: TRBV27; cdr3_nt: TGTGCCAGCAGTTTAGCGGTGGGTTCACCCCTCCACTTT; cdr3_aa: CASSLAVGSPLHF
clone_size: .; d_call: TRBD2; j_call: TRBJ2-3; v_call: TRBV2; cdr3_nt: TGTGCCAGCAGTGACGGGACTAGCCTAGATACGCAGTATTTT; cdr3_aa: CASSDGTSLDTQYF
clone_size: .; d_call: TRBD1; j_call: TRBJ2-7; v_call: TRBV6-5; cdr3_nt: TGTGCCAGCAGTTACCGGGGACAGGGACCTTCCTACGAGCAGTACTTC; cdr3_aa: CASSYRGQGPSYEQYF
clone_size: .; d_call: .; j_call: TRBJ1-2; v_call: TRBV27; cdr3_nt: TGTGCCAGCAGTTTCGGCGCAGGGTATGGCTACACCTTC; cdr3_aa: CASSFGAGYGYTF
clone_size: many; d_call: .; j_call: TRBJ1-1; v_call: TRBV9; cdr3_nt: TGTGCCAGCAGCTGGGGACTAGGGGACGAAGCTTTCTTT; cdr3_aa: CASSWGLGDEAFF
clone_size: .; d_call: TRBD1; j_call: TRBJ2-7; v_call: TRBV28; cdr3_nt: TGTGCCAGCGTCGCCCACCGAGACAGGGGTTACGAGCAGTACTTC; cdr3_aa: CASVAHRDRGYEQYF
clone_size: .; d_call: .; j_call: TRBJ2-1; v_call: TRBV9; cdr3_nt: TGTGCCAGCAGCGTAGGAGGGGGGCCGCCCAATGAGCAGTTCTTC; cdr3_aa: CASSVGGGPPNEQFF
clone_size: .; d_call: TRBD1; j_call: TRBJ1-4; v_call: TRBV25-1; cdr3_nt: TGTGCCAGCAGTGAGGGGAGACAGGGTAATGAAAAACTGTTTTTT; cdr3_aa: CASSEGRQGNEKLFF
clone_size: .; d_call: TRBD2; j_call: TRBJ2-2; v_call: TRBV6-1; cdr3_nt: TGTGCCAGCAGTCGGACTAGCGGCACCGGGGAGCTGTTTTTT; cdr3_aa: CASSRTSGTGELFF
clone_size: .; d_call: .; j_call: TRBJ2-1; v_call: TRBV5-1; cdr3_nt: TGCGCCAGCAGCTTGCAGCCGAGCTCCTACAATGAGCAGTTCTTC; cdr3_aa: CASSLQPSSYNEQFF
clone_size: .; d_call: .; j_call: TRBJ2-2; v_call: TRBV30; cdr3_nt: TGTGCCTGGAGTGTTGGGGTCACCGGGGAGCTGTTTTTT; cdr3_aa: CAWSVGVTGELFF
clone_size: once; d_call: TRBD2; j_call: TRBJ2-7; v_call: TRBV13; cdr3_nt: TGTGCCAGCAGCGACGGGACTAGCGCTTACTACGAGCAGTACTTC; cdr3_aa: CASSDGTSAYYEQYF
clone_size: .; d_call: .; j_call: TRBJ1-1; v_call: TRBV30; cdr3_nt: TGTGCCTGGAGTACGGACAGACCAGAAGCTTTCTTT; cdr3_aa: CAWSTDRPEAFF
clone_size: .; d_call: TRBD2; j_call: TRBJ2-1; v_call: TRBV5-6; cdr3_nt: TGTGCCAGCAGCTTTGGCACACCGGGACTAGCATCTTACAATGAGCAGTTCTTC; cdr3_aa: CASSFGTPGLASYNEQFF
clone_size: .; d_call: .; j_call: TRBJ1-2; v_call: TRBV30; cdr3_nt: TGTGCCTGGAACTCTCCCGACTGGGATAACTATGGCTACACCTTC; cdr3_aa: CAWNSPDWDNYGYTF
clone_size: .; d_call: .; j_call: TRBJ1-4; v_call: TRBV2; cdr3_nt: TGTGCCAGCAGTGAATACGGGCCCAATGAAAAACTGTTTTTT; cdr3_aa: CASSEYGPNEKLFF
clone_size: .; d_call: .; j_call: TRBJ2-2; v_call: TRBV6-5; cdr3_nt: TGTGCCGTGGGGGGCGCCGGGGAGCTGTTTTTT; cdr3_aa: CAVGGAGELFF
clone_size: .; d_call: .; j_call: TRBJ2-1; v_call: TRBV29-1; cdr3_nt: TGCAGCGTTGAAGGGTCCTCCTACAATGAGCAGTTCTTC; cdr3_aa: CSVEGSSYNEQFF
clone_size: .; d_call: TRBD2; j_call: TRBJ2-1; v_call: TRBV7-2; cdr3_nt: TGTGCCAGCAGCTACATTACCGGGACTAGCGGAATCAATGAGCAGTTCTTC; cdr3_aa: CASSYITGTSGINEQFF
clone_size: once; d_call: TRBD2; j_call: TRBJ2-5; v_call: TRBV5-5; cdr3_nt: TGTGCCAGCAGCTTTAGACTAGCGGTACCTCAAGAGACCCAGTACTTC; cdr3_aa: CASSFRLAVPQETQYF
clone_size: .; d_call: .; j_call: TRBJ1-1; v_call: TRBV7-6; cdr3_nt: TGTGCCAGCAGCCCAGGTTATGGCCACTCCGAGGACACTGAAGCTTTCTTT; cdr3_aa: CASSPGYGHSEDTEAFF
clone_size: .; d_call: .; j_call: TRBJ1-1; v_call: TRBV7-9; cdr3_nt: TGTGCCAGCAGAAAGACGGGGTCTCATAATGAAGCTTTCTTT; cdr3_aa: CASRKTGSHNEAFF
clone_size: .; d_call: TRBD2; j_call: TRBJ2-3; v_call: TRBV27; cdr3_nt: TGTGCCAGCAGGCCCGCGGGGGGGCGCACAGATACGCAGTATTTT; cdr3_aa: CASRPAGGRTDTQYF